This T cell receptor beta chain was retrieved from a study of CD8+ T cells in alopecia areata. Study-level background: Percent of scalp involved defined treated patients' severity scores. Findings and limits, study-wide: Scalp sample sequencing also detects resident alphabeta T cells of normal skin.

After isolation, RNA underwent reverse transcription to generate cDNA as the sequencing template. The table came from immunoSEQ multiplex PCR; TCRdb's copy has only in-frame clones and leaves some out. The sample carries 200,000 to 250,000 clones, about three fifths recorded once. The germline V gene encodes CDR1 SGHTA and CDR2 FQGNSA. The CDR3 totals 14 residues. V lost 3 bases and J lost 4, with 10 bases in between. Concerning this clone: Its antigen is as yet unknown.

The treatment denotes: oral pan-JAK inhibitor, 5-10 mg twice daily. V usage is TRBV7-2 and J usage is TRBJ1-3; D gene uncertain. This specimen was CD4+ T cells sorted from blood, taken at week 4, from a patient treated with tofacitinib. The sequence derives from a human donor with alopecia areata. CDR3 amino acids: CASSFNSLGNTIYF. In nucleotides, the CDR3 is TGTGCCAGCAGCTTCAACAGCCTAGGAAACACCATATATTTT.